Listed below are T cell receptor beta chains from one sample, sequenced in a study of blood T cell repertoires in COVID-19. The protocol was immunoSEQ multiplex PCR, while the TCRdb copy is restricted to in-frame clones and leaves out a portion. The sample lists about 200,000 clones; 85% were seen once. Sequenced input: peripheral blood. Every receptor here comes from a man between 60 and 75 years old with COVID-19, enrolled during active disease. The CDR3 runs from the conserved cysteine through the conserved F or W. D genes are given only for firm matches. Only some rows state a clone size, as once, few, many or a class for expanded clones.

clone size,J gene,D gene,V gene,CDR3 protein,CDR3 DNA
-,TRBJ2-2,-,TRBV19,CASSIVDTGELFF,TGTGCCAGTAGTATAGTAGACACCGGGGAGCTGTTTTTT
-,TRBJ2-1,TRBD1,TRBV7-2,CASRRMTGGYNEQFF,TGTGCCAGCAGGAGAATGACAGGGGGGTACAATGAGCAGTTCTTC
-,TRBJ2-7,TRBD2,TRBV6-1,CASSELAGFTYEQYF,TGTGCCAGCAGTGAATTAGCGGGATTTACCTACGAGCAGTACTTC
-,TRBJ1-2,-,TRBV5-4,CASSLGQGNYGYTF,TGTGCCAGCAGCTTGGGGCAGGGGAACTATGGCTACACCTTC
once,TRBJ1-2,TRBD1,TRBV5-1,CASSGQGADYGYTF,TGCGCCAGCAGCGGACAGGGGGCGGACTATGGCTACACCTTC
-,TRBJ1-2,-,TRBV3-1/TRBV3-2,CASSQRPGGYTF,TGTGCCAGCAGCCAACGTCCTGGCGGCTACACCTTC
-,TRBJ2-2,TRBD2,TRBV27,CASSFVGLATGELFF,TGTGCCAGCAGTTTCGTTGGACTAGCGACCGGGGAGCTGTTTTTT
once,TRBJ1-1,TRBD1,TRBV7-9,CASSFGQGSTEAFF,TGTGCCAGCAGCTTTGGACAGGGGTCCACTGAAGCTTTCTTT
-,TRBJ1-1,-,TRBV18,CASSPSWGRGTEAFF,TGTGCCAGCTCACCATCCTGGGGGAGGGGGACTGAAGCTTTCTTT
-,TRBJ1-5,-,TRBV7-9,CASSLAGGNNQPQHF,TGTGCCAGCAGCTTAGCCGGGGGGAACAATCAGCCCCAGCATTTT
-,TRBJ1-1,TRBD1,TRBV3-1/TRBV3-2,CASTLKTGVVTEAFF,TGTGCCAGCACCCTAAAAACAGGGGTAGTAACTGAAGCTTTCTTT
once,TRBJ1-2,-,TRBV28,CASRSSPYGYTF,TGTGCCAGCAGGTCTAGCCCCTATGGCTACACCTTC
-,TRBJ1-2,-,TRBV12-3/TRBV12-4,CASSSAGGYTF,TGTGCCAGCAGTTCCGCAGGGGGCTACACCTTC
-,TRBJ1-5,-,TRBV12-3/TRBV12-4,CASSFSPTQPQHF,TGTGCCAGCAGTTTTAGTCCTACTCAGCCCCAGCATTTT
-,TRBJ1-2,-,TRBV27,CASSSGVSPAKGYTF,TGTGCCAGCAGTTCAGGGGTCTCCCCCGCCAAGGGCTACACCTTC
-,TRBJ1-5,-,TRBV18,CASSAQEVSSGQPQHF,TGTGCCAGCTCAGCACAGGAGGTCTCGTCAGGTCAGCCCCAGCATTTT
-,TRBJ1-1,-,TRBV3-1/TRBV3-2,CASSHPRVGIAEAFF,TGTGCCAGCAGCCACCCGAGGGTGGGTATCGCTGAAGCTTTCTTT
-,TRBJ1-1,TRBD1,TRBV2,CASSDPGQTRPAAGGFF,TGTGCCAGCAGTGATCCGGGACAGACACGTCCAGCCGCGGGTGGTTTCTTT
-,TRBJ2-1,TRBD1,TRBV5-1,CASSITTGYNEQFF,TGCGCCAGCAGCATAACGACAGGGTACAATGAGCAGTTCTTC
once,TRBJ1-1,-,TRBV30,CAWRRGFGTSFF,TGTGCCTGGAGACGGGGGTTTGGGACGTCTTTCTTT
once,TRBJ1-5,TRBD1,TRBV5-5,CASSWGQGEQPQHF,TGTGCCAGCAGCTGGGGACAGGGAGAGCAGCCCCAGCATTTT
-,TRBJ2-7,-,TRBV18,CASSQAGQDEQYF,TGTGCCAGCTCACAGGCAGGCCAGGACGAGCAGTACTTC
-,TRBJ1-1,-,TRBV5-1,CASSFAGGRNTEAFF,TGCGCCAGCAGCTTCGCCGGTGGTAGGAACACTGAAGCTTTCTTT
once,TRBJ1-2,-,TRBV28,CASTNTYGYTF,TGTGCCAGCACTAATACCTATGGCTACACCTTC
few,TRBJ1-6,-,TRBV5-4,CASSLRPYNSPLHF,TGTGCCAGCAGCCTGCGCCCCTATAATTCACCCCTCCACTTT
-,TRBJ2-3,TRBD2,TRBV4-1,CASSQEFFGTSGSSRTDTQYF,TGCGCCAGCAGCCAAGAATTTTTCGGGACTAGCGGGAGTAGCAGGACAGATACGCAGTATTTT
-,TRBJ1-5,-,TRBV5-5,CASSLWGEFGQPQHF,TGTGCCAGCAGCCTTTGGGGGGAGTTCGGGCAGCCCCAGCATTTT
-,TRBJ1-5,TRBD1,TRBV19,CASSPSTGQPQHF,TGTGCCAGTAGTCCATCGACAGGGCAGCCCCAGCATTTT
-,TRBJ2-6,-,TRBV6-5,CASSSESPGANVLTF,TGTGCCAGCAGTTCCGAGTCCCCTGGGGCCAACGTCCTGACTTTC
-,TRBJ2-3,TRBD1,TRBV6-1,CASSEGTGVDTQYF,TGTGCCAGCAGTGAAGGGACAGGTGTGGATACGCAGTATTTT
-,TRBJ2-7,TRBD1,TRBV5-1,CASRGTGLGGYEQYF,TGCGCCAGCCGGGGGACAGGGCTCGGAGGGTACGAGCAGTACTTC
-,TRBJ2-2,TRBD2,TRBV6-1,CASSAGLAGGTGELFF,TGTGCCAGCAGTGCGGGTCTAGCGGGAGGAACCGGGGAGCTGTTTTTT
-,TRBJ1-3,-,TRBV5-4,CASSLGVSSGNTIYF,TGTGCCAGCAGCTTGGGTGTGAGCTCTGGAAACACCATATATTTT
-,TRBJ2-3,TRBD2,TRBV19,CASSIDHLGLAGGSGTDTQYF,TGTGCCAGTAGTATAGATCACCTTGGACTAGCGGGAGGATCAGGCACAGATACGCAGTATTTT
-,TRBJ2-7,-,TRBV18,CASSGQRRYEQYF,TGTGCCAGCTCGGGTCAGAGGAGATACGAGCAGTACTTC
-,TRBJ1-1,-,TRBV19,CASSIRNTEAFF,TGTGCCAGTAGTATACGGAACACTGAAGCTTTCTTT
-,TRBJ2-5,-,TRBV5-1,CASSLAGRGETQYF,TGCGCCAGCAGCTTGGCAGGGCGAGGAGAGACCCAGTACTTC
-,TRBJ1-3,TRBD1,TRBV29-1,CSGGQGGSGNTIYF,TGCAGCGGAGGACAGGGTGGCTCTGGAAACACCATATATTTT
few,TRBJ1-1,-,TRBV12-3/TRBV12-4,CASSEDTEAFF,TGTGCCAGCAGTGAGGACACTGAAGCTTTCTTT
-,TRBJ2-7,-,TRBV18,CASSPPFTGWQYF,TGTGCCAGCTCACCACCGTTTACAGGCTGGCAGTACTTC
-,TRBJ1-5,-,TRBV7-8,CASSLAGLYSNQPQHF,TGTGCCAGCAGCTTGGCAGGGCTTTATAGCAATCAGCCCCAGCATTTT